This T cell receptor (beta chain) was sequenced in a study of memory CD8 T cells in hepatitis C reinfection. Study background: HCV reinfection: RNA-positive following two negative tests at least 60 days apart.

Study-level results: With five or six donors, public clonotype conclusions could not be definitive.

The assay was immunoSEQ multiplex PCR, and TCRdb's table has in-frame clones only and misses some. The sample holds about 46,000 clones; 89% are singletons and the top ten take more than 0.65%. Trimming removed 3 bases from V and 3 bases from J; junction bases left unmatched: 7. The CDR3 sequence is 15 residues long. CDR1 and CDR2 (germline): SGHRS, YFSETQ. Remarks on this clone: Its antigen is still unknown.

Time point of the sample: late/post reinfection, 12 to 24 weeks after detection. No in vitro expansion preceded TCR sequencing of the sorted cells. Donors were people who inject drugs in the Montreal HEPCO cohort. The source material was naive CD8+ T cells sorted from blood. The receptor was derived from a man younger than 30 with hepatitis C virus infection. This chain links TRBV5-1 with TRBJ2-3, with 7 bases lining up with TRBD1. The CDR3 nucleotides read TGCGCCAGCAGCTCAACAGGGGTTCCGACAGATACGCAGTATTTT. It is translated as CASSSTGVPTDTQYF.